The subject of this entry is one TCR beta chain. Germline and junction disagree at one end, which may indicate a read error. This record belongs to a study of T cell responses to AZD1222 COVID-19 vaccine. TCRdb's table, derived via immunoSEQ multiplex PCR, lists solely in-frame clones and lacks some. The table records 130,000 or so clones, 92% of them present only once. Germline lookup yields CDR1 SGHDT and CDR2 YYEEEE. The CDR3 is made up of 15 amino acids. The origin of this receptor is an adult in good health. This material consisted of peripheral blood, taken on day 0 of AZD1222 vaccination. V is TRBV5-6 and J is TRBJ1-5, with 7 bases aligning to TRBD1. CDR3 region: CASSLRQGGFQAQHF. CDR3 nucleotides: TGTGCCAGCAGCTTGCGGCAGGGGGGATTTCAGGCCCAGCATTTT.